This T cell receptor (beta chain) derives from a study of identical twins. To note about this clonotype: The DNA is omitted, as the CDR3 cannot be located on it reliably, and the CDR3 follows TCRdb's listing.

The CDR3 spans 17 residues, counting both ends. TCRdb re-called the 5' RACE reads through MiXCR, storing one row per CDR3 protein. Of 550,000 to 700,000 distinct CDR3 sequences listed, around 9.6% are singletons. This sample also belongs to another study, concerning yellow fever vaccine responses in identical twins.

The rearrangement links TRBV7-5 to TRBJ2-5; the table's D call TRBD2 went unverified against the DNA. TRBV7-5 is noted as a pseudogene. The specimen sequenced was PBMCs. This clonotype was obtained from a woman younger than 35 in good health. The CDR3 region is CISVPEDLGGSKETQYF.